The sequence of this T cell receptor (beta chain) was determined in a study of response to subunit inactivated influenza vaccine. Overall study findings and caveats: After each seasonal influenza vaccination, few new T cells are recruited, the authors suggested.

The CDR3 is 16 residues long. Germline loops: CDR1 MDHEN, CDR2 SYDVKM. The V end was cut by 5 bases, the J end by 2 bases, with 19 bases between. Details on this clonotype: Antigen specificity is unknown.

Each CDR3 protein gets one entry after TCRdb re-called the RT-PCR reads with MiXCR. The sample lists 700,000 to 900,000 distinct CDR3 sequences; approximately 22% were seen once. This specimen consisted of PBMCs from blood, obtained about 5 days after vaccination. This sequence was found in a middle-aged man who received an inactivated influenza vaccine. This sequence joins TRBV28 and TRBJ2-7, with D hard to call. Here the CDR3 reads CASSPSPRTVAYEQYF. DNA for the CDR3: TGTGCCAGCAGTCCCTCCCCCCGGACGGTGGCCTACGAGCAGTACTTC.